The rows below give T cell receptor beta chains drawn from one sample of a study of T-cell reconstitution after alpha-beta-depleted transplantation in children. Each CDR3 protein gets one entry after TCRdb re-called the PCR reads with MiXCR. This table holds some 200,000 distinct CDR3 sequences, around 9.2% found once. The specimen comprised PBMCs, mostly from graft donor cells, sampled 360 days after TCRalphabeta/CD19-depleted stem cell transplant. Source of these receptors: a male patient aged 2-15 years who had a stem cell transplant for acute myeloid leukemia, so the T cells may come from the graft donor. CDR3s include the opening cysteine and the closing phenylalanine or tryptophan.

J | V | CDR3
TRBJ2-3 | TRBV5-1 | CASSQRGQGAKDTQYF
TRBJ2-3 | TRBV20-1 | CSATPRITTSGITDTQYF
TRBJ2-1 | TRBV27 | CASSPLLAGGMDNEQFF
TRBJ2-1 | TRBV11-2 | CASSSTFNSGRVKGYNEQFF
TRBJ2-1 | TRBV18 | CASSPTGLAGDNEQFF
TRBJ2-7 | TRBV27 | CASSLTGSNYEQYF
TRBJ2-3 | TRBV12-3/TRBV12-4 | CASSLRVGGDTQYF
TRBJ2-7 | TRBV13 | CASSLGTGRLLDEQYF
TRBJ2-7 | TRBV29-1 | CSVDDSSSYEQYF
TRBJ2-3 | TRBV12-3/TRBV12-4 | CASNTGVTDTQYF
TRBJ1-1 | TRBV10-1 | CASSPGRGTEAFF
TRBJ1-1 | TRBV5-1 | CASSWDPGGDTEAFF
TRBJ2-7 | TRBV7-2 | CASSPQVGDQEQYF
TRBJ2-7 | TRBV4-2 | CASSQPGLTTSYEQYF
TRBJ2-5 | TRBV20-1 | CSPKGGGETQYF
TRBJ1-5 | TRBV4-3 | CASSQDWGRNQPQHF
TRBJ1-5 | TRBV6-2/TRBV6-3 | CASVASIYQPQHF
TRBJ2-7 | TRBV5-1 | CASSFLAGTYEQYF
TRBJ2-7 | TRBV29-1 | CSVTSLSSYEQYF
TRBJ1-2 | TRBV4-3 | CASSQKTGDYGYTF
TRBJ2-1 | TRBV7-3 | CASSPSGRGYNEQFF
TRBJ2-1 | TRBV13 | CASSLGSLADYNEQFF
TRBJ2-3 | TRBV2 | CAGGTRVDDTQYF
TRBJ1-2 | TRBV7-9 | CASSLGDRSGGYGYTF
TRBJ1-5 | TRBV11-2 | CASSLRFGQPQHF
TRBJ2-1 | TRBV12-3/TRBV12-4 | CASSSLSGGPPWSCNEQFF
TRBJ2-7 | TRBV5-1 | CASSDRLRDSPYEQYF
TRBJ2-1 | TRBV19 | CASRSVAGAYNEQFF
TRBJ2-1 | TRBV12-3/TRBV12-4 | CASSSLTGGGQFF
TRBJ2-2 | TRBV5-1 | CASTEQLNTGELFF
TRBJ1-1 | TRBV29-1 | CSVGFTEAFF
TRBJ1-1 | TRBV30 | CAWKTGGKVEAFF
TRBJ1-2 | TRBV29-1 | CSVLGVERGSTWNYGYTF
TRBJ2-3 | TRBV9 | CASSLRTGTDTQYF
TRBJ2-7 | TRBV7-3 | CASSLVAGDYEQYF
TRBJ1-1 | TRBV7-2 | CASSQNAPNMNTEAFF
TRBJ2-3 | TRBV7-6 | CASSTRLAGRDSSTDTQYF
TRBJ2-7 | TRBV28 | CASSLTGTVPWSEQYF
TRBJ2-5 | TRBV5-1 | CASSLGQETQYF
TRBJ1-1 | TRBV19 | CASTIFGTEAFF
TRBJ2-5 | TRBV6-1 | CASSEWRGRLETQYF
TRBJ2-2 | TRBV28 | CASSPRTGWGTGELFF
TRBJ2-5 | TRBV29-1 | CSVEVAGQSLRETQYF